The clone carrying this T cell receptor beta chain was recorded many times. The CDR3 totals 16 residues. CDR1 MGHRA and CDR2 YSYEKL come from the germline V gene. The ends lost 4 bases at V and 2 bases at J; junction bases unmatched: 5. The record originates from a study of spatial heterogeneity in lung cancer. About the research overall: After resection, follow-up PBMC samples were sequenced when available, at a median of approximately 23 months later. Raw reads showed each unique TCR and UMI combination turning up more than ten times on average.

TCRdb ran MiXCR on the 5' RACE reads and lists one entry per CDR3 protein. The sample has about 120,000 distinct CDR3 sequences, 10% to 15% seen once; the top ten hold approximately 15%. Time point denoted: blood at routine non-recurrence follow-up after resection. Whole RNA was taken from tumor, nontumor lung or frozen PBMC; it was then sequenced unsorted. The chain links TRBV4-1 to TRBJ2-5; the match to TRBD2 covers 12 bases. This receptor was taken from a male donor with early-stage non-small cell lung cancer. Here the sequenced sample was PBMCs, taken at follow-up. CDR3 nucleotides: TGCGCCAGCAGCCTAACGACTAGCGGGGGACAAGAGACCCAGTACTTC. This translates into CASSLTTSGGQETQYF.